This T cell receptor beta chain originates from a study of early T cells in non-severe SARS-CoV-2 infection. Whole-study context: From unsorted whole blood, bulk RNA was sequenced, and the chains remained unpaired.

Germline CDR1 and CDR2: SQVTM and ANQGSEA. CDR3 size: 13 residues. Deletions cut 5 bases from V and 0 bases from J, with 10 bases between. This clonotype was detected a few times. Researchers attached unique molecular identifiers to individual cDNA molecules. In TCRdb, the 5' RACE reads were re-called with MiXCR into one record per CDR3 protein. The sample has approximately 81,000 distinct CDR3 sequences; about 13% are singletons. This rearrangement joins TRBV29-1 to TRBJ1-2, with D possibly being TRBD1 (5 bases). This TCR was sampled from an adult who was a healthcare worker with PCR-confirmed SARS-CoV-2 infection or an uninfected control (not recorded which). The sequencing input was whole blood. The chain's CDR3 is CSVSGGPNYGYTF. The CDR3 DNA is TGCAGCGTTAGCGGGGGACCTAACTATGGCTACACCTTC. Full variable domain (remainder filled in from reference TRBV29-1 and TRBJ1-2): SAVISQKPSRDICQRGTSLTIQCQVDSQVTMMFWYRQQPGQSLTLIATANQGSEATYESGFVIDKFPISRPNLTFSTLTVSNMSPEDSSIYLCSVSGGPNYGYTFGSGTRLTVV.